A single sample is the source of the 8 T cell receptor beta chains below, sequenced in a study of blood T cell repertoires in COVID-19. The repertoire was sequenced with immunoSEQ multiplex PCR; TCRdb's copy has only in-frame clones and lacks some. The data show 150,000 to 200,000 clones, 85% to 90% seen once. The sequenced material came from peripheral blood. The receptors shown here come from a person aged 65 to 79 with COVID-19, enrolled during active disease.

V usage is TRBV7-6 and J usage is TRBJ2-7; TRBD1 agrees at 7 bases. The CDR3 contains 15 residues. In germline, CDR1 is SGHVS, CDR2 FNYEAQ. With 5 bases clipped from V and 0 bases from J, the junction kept 7 bases outside the gene matches. CDR3 nucleotide sequence: TGTGCCAGCAGCACAAGGGACAGCAGCTCCTACGAGCAGTACTTC. The encoded protein is CASSTRDSSSYEQYF.

The chain couples TRBV27 to TRBJ1-1; D possibly corresponds to TRBD1 (6 bases). The ends were cut back, 3 bases at V and 4 bases at J, with 9 bases in the middle. Per germline, CDR1 MNHEY and CDR2 SMNVEV (reference sequence). The CDR3 is 13 amino acids. CDR3 sequence reads: CASSFTGFTEAFF. In DNA, the CDR3 is TGTGCCAGCAGTTTCACAGGGTTCACTGAAGCTTTCTTT.

This chain connects TRBV5-1 to TRBJ1-5, with 7 bases aligning to TRBD1. J gave up 7 bases and V 0 bases, and 4 bases lay outside the gene matches. The CDR3 has 14 amino acids. Germline lookup yields CDR1 SGHRS and CDR2 YFSETQ. CDR3 amino acids: CASSLEGAHQPQHF. DNA of the CDR3: TGCGCCAGCAGCTTGGAGGGGGCGCACCAGCCCCAGCATTTT. Full variable domain (rest looked up from reference TRBV5-1 and TRBJ1-5): KAGVTQTPRYLIKTRGQQVTLSCSPISGHRSVSWYQQTPGQGLQFLFEYFSETQRNKGNFPGRFSGRQFSNSRSEMNVSTLELGDSALYLCASSLEGAHQPQHFGDGTRLSIL.

This clone was seen only once. The V call is TRBV5-5, the J call TRBJ2-2; D ambiguous. The V and J ends lost 7 bases and 2 bases respectively, with 15 bases between them. This CDR3 contains 15 residues. The germline CDR1 and CDR2 sequences are SGHKS and YYEKEE (reference sequence). CDR3 sequence reads: CASSGPGLNTGELFF. In DNA, the CDR3 is TGTGCCAGCTCCGGCCCAGGTCTCAACACCGGGGAGCTGTTTTTT. Using reference TRBV5-5 and TRBJ2-2 for the parts outside the CDR3, the full variable domain is DAGVTQSPTHLIKTRGQQVTLRCSPISGHKSVSWYQQVLGQGPQFIFQYYEKEERGRGNFPDRFSARQFPNYSSELNVNALLLGDSALYLCASSGPGLNTGELFFGEGSRLTVL.

CDR3 DNA sequence: TGCGCCAGCAGCCAAGCCGGACAGCTGAACACTGAAGCTTTCTTT. Translated: CASSQAGQLNTEAFF. This rearrangement joins TRBV4-1 to TRBJ1-1; perhaps TRBD1 as D (6 bases). V was clipped by 1 base and J by 0 bases, with 9 bases between them. The CDR3 loop spans 15 amino acids. Looked up from germline, CDR1 is MGHRA and CDR2 is YSYEKL.

This clone came up once. The chain combines TRBV3-1 (or the pseudogene TRBV3-2) with TRBJ1-6, with TRBD1 identical over 7 bases. The V gene's germline CDR1 is LGHDT and CDR2 YNNKEL (reference sequence). J gave up 10 bases and V 3 bases, and 6 bases lay outside the gene matches. This CDR3 comprises 14 residues. The CDR3 is CASSHHDRESPLHF. CDR3 nucleotide sequence: TGTGCCAGCAGCCACCACGACAGGGAGTCACCCCTCCACTTT.

This clone was counted between two and nine times. This rearrangement joins TRBV12-5 to TRBJ1-2; 7 positions agree with TRBD1. Germline trimming cut 4 bases from V and 3 bases from J; bases unmatched to any gene: 2. The CDR3 extends over 13 amino acids. Germline CDR1 LGHNT, CDR2 FRNRAP. The CDR3 DNA is TGTGCTAGTGGTTCCGACAGGGACTATGGCTACACCTTC. Its translation is CASGSDRDYGYTF.

This chain joins TRBV18 and TRBJ1-5; no reliable D call. In germline, CDR1 is KGHSH, CDR2 LQKENI. Deletions cut 3 bases from V and 2 bases from J, with 14 bases between. The length of the CDR3 is 16 residues. The CDR3 DNA reads as TGTGCCAGCTCACCGCGGCTTGAGGGTCGCAATCAGCCCCAGCATTTT. Translating it yields CASSPRLEGRNQPQHF.